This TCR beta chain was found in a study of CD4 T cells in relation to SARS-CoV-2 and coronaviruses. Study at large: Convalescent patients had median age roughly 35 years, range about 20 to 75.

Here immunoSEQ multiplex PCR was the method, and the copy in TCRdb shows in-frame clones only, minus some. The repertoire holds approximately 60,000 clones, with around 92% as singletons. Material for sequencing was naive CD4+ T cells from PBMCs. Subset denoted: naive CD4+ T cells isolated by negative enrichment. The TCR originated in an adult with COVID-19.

The CDR3: CAWSLGDFRREAFF. The CDR3 region has the DNA TGTGCCTGGAGTCTAGGGGACTTCCGACGGGAAGCTTTCTTT. J is TRBJ1-1 and V is TRBV30; D may be TRBD1 (5 bases). Germline CDR1 and CDR2: GTSNPN and SVGIG (reference sequence). The CDR3 extends over 14 amino acids. V was pared by 2 bases and J by 8 bases, with 18 bases between. Full variable domain (rest looked up from reference TRBV30 and TRBJ1-1): SQTIHQWPATLVQPVGSPLSLECTVEGTSNPNLYWYRQAAGRGLQLLFYSVGIGQISSEVPQNLSASRPQDRQFILSSKKLLLSDSGFYLCAWSLGDFRREAFFGQGTRLTVV.